This T cell receptor beta chain was sequenced during a study of memory CD4+ T cells and cytomegalovirus serostatus. The sort gate was single viable CD3+CD4+CD8-CD45RO+ cells for memory CD4+ T cells. Trimming removed 6 bases from V and 0 bases from J, with 15 bases in between. This CDR3 is built from 16 residues. Looked up from germline, CDR1 is ENHRY and CDR2 is SYGVKD. Here immunoSEQ multiplex PCR was the method, and the copy in TCRdb shows in-frame clones only, minus some. The data hold roughly 56,000 clones, with roughly 87% observed a single time. The specimen was memory CD4+ T cells from blood. The sequence was obtained from an adult in good health and CMV-seronegative. The V gene is TRBV10-3, the J gene TRBJ2-1, with D perhaps TRBD1 (5 bases). CDR3 residues: CAIRSGSSSSYNEQFF. The CDR3 region has the DNA TGTGCCATCAGATCAGGGTCCTCGAGCTCCTACAATGAGCAGTTCTTC.